This T cell receptor (beta chain) was recorded in a study of cytomegalovirus exposure and HLA in healthy donors. Study-wide results and limits: The majority of CMV-associated TCR beta chains were reported as apparently HLA-restricted in a later analysis. Serostatus for CMV was the only available immune exposure information. The number of N-insertions in an Asian-associated ancestry cluster was reportedly below the roughly 620-donor mean in a later analysis. Three chains linked to CMV were shown in vitro to be specific for CMV antigens.

A multiplex PCR was run with 60 Vbeta primers and 13 Jbeta primers. Clones were read by immunoSEQ multiplex PCR, and TCRdb kept only the in-frame ones, dropping some. The table records 150,000 or so clones, 60% to 85% of them present only once. Comments on this clone: What it binds is not known.

This CDR3 contains 12 residues. Trimming pared 10 bases from V and 1 base from J, leaving 9 bases between. Germline V lookup: CDR1 SGHTA, CDR2 FQGNSA. This rearrangement joins TRBV7-2 to TRBJ2-3, with D uncertain. Sequencing was carried out using PBMCs. This TCR was sampled from a woman aged 40-49 years in good health and CMV-seropositive. CDR3 sequence: CATSRGTDTQYF. CDR3 sequence (DNA): TGTGCCACGAGCCGGGGCACAGATACGCAGTATTTT.